This T cell receptor (beta chain) was observed in a study of blood T cell repertoires in COVID-19. Repertoires were generated with immunoSEQ multiplex PCR, while TCRdb's copy carries only in-frame clones and drops some. The sample lists 150,000 to 200,000 clones, approximately 80% occurring once. Sequenced input: PBMCs or T cells enriched from blood (not recorded which). The sequence came from a middle-aged man who had recovered from COVID-19.

CDR3 region: CAWGLAGLDTQYF. CDR3 nucleotide sequence: TGTGCCTGGGGACTAGCGGGGTTAGATACGCAGTATTTT. The V gene is TRBV30, the J gene TRBJ2-3, with 12 bases lining up with TRBD2. The CDR3 spans 13 residues. CDR1 GTSNPN and CDR2 SVGIG come from the germline V gene (reference sequence). Unmatched junction bases numbered 2, after V lost 5 bases and J lost 5 bases.